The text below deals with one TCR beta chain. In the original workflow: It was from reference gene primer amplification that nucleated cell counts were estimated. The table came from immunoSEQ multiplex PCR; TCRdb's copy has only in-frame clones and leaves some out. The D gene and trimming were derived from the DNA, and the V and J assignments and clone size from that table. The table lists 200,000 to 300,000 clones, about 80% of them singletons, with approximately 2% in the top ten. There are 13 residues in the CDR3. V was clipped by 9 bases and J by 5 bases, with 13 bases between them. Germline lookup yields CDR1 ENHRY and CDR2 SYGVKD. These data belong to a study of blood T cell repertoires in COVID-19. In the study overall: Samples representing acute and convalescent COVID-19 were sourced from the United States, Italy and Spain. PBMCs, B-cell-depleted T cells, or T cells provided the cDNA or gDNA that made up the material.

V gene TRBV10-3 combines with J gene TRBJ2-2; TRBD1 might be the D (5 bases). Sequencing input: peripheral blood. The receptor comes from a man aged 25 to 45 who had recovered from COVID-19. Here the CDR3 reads CAMAPGNTGELFF. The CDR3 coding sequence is TGTGCCATGGCTCCAGGGAATACCGGGGAGCTGTTTTTT.